The clone carrying this T cell receptor beta chain was observed a single time. The data belong to a study of blood T cell repertoires in COVID-19. Study in general: T cells, B-cell-depleted T cells, or PBMCs provided the cDNA or gDNA that served as material.

Original data processing: Reference gene primer amplification yielded estimated nucleated cell counts. Repertoires were generated with immunoSEQ multiplex PCR, while TCRdb's copy carries only in-frame clones and drops some. V and J calls and clone size are those listed in that table; D and trimming were worked out from the DNA. Among around 300,000 clones listed, roughly nine tenths were seen once. The CDR3 sequence is 15 residues long. V lost 4 bases and J 1 base, leaving 15 bases between the germline ends. Germline-derived CDR1 and CDR2 are GTSNPN and SVGIG (reference sequence). Sequencing input: PBMCs or T cells enriched from blood (not recorded which). The TCR originated in a woman between 18 and 29 years old who had recovered from COVID-19. The gene calls are TRBV30 and TRBJ2-3; D gene ambiguous. CDR3 nucleotide sequence: TGTGCCTGGAACGGGTTTGGCTGGGGCACAGATACGCAGTATTTT. As protein: CAWNGFGWGTDTQYF.